This TCR beta chain emerged from a study of identical twins. The V end lost 0 bases, the J end lost 7 bases, and 17 bases lay between the germline ends. Germline V gene data show CDR1 as SGHKS and CDR2 as YYEKEE (reference sequence). The CDR3 loop spans 16 amino acids. Template switching added a universal primer site, and cDNA bore unique molecular identifiers. TCRdb re-derived calls from the 5' RACE reads in MiXCR, one entry per CDR3 protein. The sample yields about 530,000 distinct CDR3 sequences, approximately 20% seen once. General study findings and limits: Alpha sequences that were out-of-frame and twin-shared showed an excess of low generation probability. In zero-insertion analyses, partial confounding could arise from invariant MAIT and iNKT cells.

As to this clonotype: Its antigen remains unknown.

These data also formed part of another study, on yellow fever vaccine responses in identical twins.

The chain combines TRBV5-5 with TRBJ2-1; possible D gene TRBD1, 6 bases. The sequencing input was CD4+ T cells sorted from blood. The source is a woman younger than 35 in good health. CDR3 nucleotide sequence: TGTGCCAGCAGCTTGGCCCTTGTGACAGGTGGAAATGAGCAGTTCTTC. It specifies CASSLALVTGGNEQFF.